This T cell receptor (beta chain) was retrieved from a study of lymphopenia after photon versus proton radiotherapy. Produced via immunoSEQ multiplex PCR; TCRdb's table is partial and in-frame only. The data hold over 15,000 clones, with approximately 86% observed a single time. Broader study findings: In patients who died, overall survival fell as post-nadir TCR diversity dropped more. Photon-treated patients lost naive T cells and TCR diversity; proton-treated stayed stable. Oligoclonal CD8+ Temra expansion after nadir drove photon patients' diversity drop. Survival link was tested only in deceased patients; proton benefit remains a possibility.

Trimming shortened V by 1 base and J by 4 bases, and 8 bases separated the two germline ends. The CDR3 contains 14 residues. In germline, CDR1 is SGHTA, CDR2 FQGNSA. A note on this clone: Its antigen is currently unknown.

The sequences come from peripheral blood, collected from a patient treated with proton-based radiotherapy. The TCR sequence derives from a man aged 70 or older with pancreatic cancer. The chain links TRBV7-2 to TRBJ1-5; maybe TRBD1 (5 bases). This CDR3 reads CASSLGPGNQPQHF. As DNA, the CDR3 is TGTGCCAGCAGCTTAGGGCCAGGGAATCAGCCCCAGCATTTT.